The clone carrying this T cell receptor beta chain was counted a few times. The CDR3 totals 12 residues. The trim removed 10 bases at V and 5 bases at J, leaving 4 bases unmatched. The germline gives CDR1 ENHRY, CDR2 SYGVKD. This table comes from immunoSEQ multiplex PCR, and its TCRdb copy is limited to in-frame clones, with some not included. The sample records approximately 12,000 clones, approximately 70% being singletons. Patients in Seattle were enrolled during active infection, then followed longitudinally. This record comes from a study of blood T cell repertoires in COVID-19. Study at large: Sites in the United States, Italy and Spain provided acute and convalescent COVID-19 samples. Nucleic acid was either cDNA or gDNA, and it came from T cells, B-cell-depleted T cells, or PBMCs.

This chain connects TRBV10-3 to TRBJ2-1; TRBD2 matches 8 bases. Specimen: peripheral blood. The sequence derives from a man aged 55 to 70 with COVID-19, enrolled during active disease. This CDR3 is CANSGENNEQFF. Written as DNA, the CDR3 is TGTGCCAATAGCGGGGAGAACAATGAGCAGTTCTTC.